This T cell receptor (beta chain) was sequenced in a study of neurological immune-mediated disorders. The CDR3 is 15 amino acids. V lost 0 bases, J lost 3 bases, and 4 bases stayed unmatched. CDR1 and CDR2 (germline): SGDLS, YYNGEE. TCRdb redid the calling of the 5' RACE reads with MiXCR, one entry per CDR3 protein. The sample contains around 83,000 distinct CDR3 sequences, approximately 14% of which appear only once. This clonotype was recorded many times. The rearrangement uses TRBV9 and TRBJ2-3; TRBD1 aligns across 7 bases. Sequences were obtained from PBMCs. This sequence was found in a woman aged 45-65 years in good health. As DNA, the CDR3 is TGTGCCAGCAGCGTAGTACAGGGGAAGACAGATACGCAGTATTTT. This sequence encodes CASSVVQGKTDTQYF.